This T cell receptor beta chain was captured in a study of blood T cells in healthy people across ages. On this clonotype itself: Its target is unknown.

Study conclusions and caveats: Diversity of TCR beta correlated strongly with naive T cell percentage. Naive and antigen-experienced cells could not be conclusively compared, given unsorted PBMCs.

Trimming took off 3 bases at V and 4 bases at J, with 12 bases between the two ends. The CDR3 has 15 amino acids. CDR1 and CDR2 (germline): MNHEY, SVGEGT. A second about 6 to 12 cycle PCR used barcoded and J-beta primers. A single record per CDR3 protein comes from TCRdb applying MiXCR to the 5' RACE reads. Here the sample spans about 620,000 distinct CDR3 sequences, about 50% being singletons. What was sequenced was blood. The TCR sequence derives from a woman at least 80 years old in good health. The J gene is TRBJ2-2, the V gene TRBV6-2 or TRBV6-3; TRBD1 might be the D (5 bases). The CDR3 DNA sequence: TGTGCCAGCAGTTATCGGCAGGGTGGCACCGGGGAGCTGTTTTTT. The encoded protein is CASSYRQGGTGELFF.